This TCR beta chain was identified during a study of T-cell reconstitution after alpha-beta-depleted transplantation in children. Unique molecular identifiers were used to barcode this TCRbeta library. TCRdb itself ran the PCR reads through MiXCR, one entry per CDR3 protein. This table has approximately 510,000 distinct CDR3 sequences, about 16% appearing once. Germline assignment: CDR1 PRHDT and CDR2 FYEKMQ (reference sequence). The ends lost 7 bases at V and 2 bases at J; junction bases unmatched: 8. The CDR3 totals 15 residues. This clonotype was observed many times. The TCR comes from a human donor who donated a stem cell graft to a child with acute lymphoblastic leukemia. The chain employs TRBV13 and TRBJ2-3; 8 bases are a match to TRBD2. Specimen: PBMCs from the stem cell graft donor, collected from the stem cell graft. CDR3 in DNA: TGTGCCAGCATCCCCCCGACTAGCGTCACAGATACGCAGTATTTT. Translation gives CASIPPTSVTDTQYF.